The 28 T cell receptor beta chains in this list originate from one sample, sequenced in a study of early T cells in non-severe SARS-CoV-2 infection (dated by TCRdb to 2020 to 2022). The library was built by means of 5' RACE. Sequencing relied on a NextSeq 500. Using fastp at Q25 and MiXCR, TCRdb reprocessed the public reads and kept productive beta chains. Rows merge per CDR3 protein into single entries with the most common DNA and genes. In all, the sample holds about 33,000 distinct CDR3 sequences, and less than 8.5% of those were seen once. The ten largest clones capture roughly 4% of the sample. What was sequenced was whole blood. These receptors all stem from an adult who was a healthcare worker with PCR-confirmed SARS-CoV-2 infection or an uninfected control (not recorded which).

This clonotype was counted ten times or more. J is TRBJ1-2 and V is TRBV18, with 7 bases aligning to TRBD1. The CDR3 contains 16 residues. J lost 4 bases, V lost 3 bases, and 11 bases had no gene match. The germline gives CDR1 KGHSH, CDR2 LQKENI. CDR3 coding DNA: TGTGCCAGCTCACCTACAACAGGGGAAAGGGGCTATGGCTACACCTTC. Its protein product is CASSPTTGERGYGYTF. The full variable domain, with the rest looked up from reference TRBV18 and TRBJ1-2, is NAGVMQNPRHLVRRRGQEARLRCSPMKGHSHVYWYRQLPEEGLKFMVYLQKENIIDESGMPKERFSAEFPKEGPSILRIQQVVRGDSAAYFCASSPTTGERGYGYTFGSGTRLTVV.

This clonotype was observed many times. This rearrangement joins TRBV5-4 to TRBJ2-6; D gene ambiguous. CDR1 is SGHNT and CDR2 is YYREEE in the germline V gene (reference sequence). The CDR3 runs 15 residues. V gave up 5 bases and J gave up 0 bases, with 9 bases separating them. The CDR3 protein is CASSSGFSGANVLTF. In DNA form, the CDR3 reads TGTGCCAGCAGTTCCGGTTTCTCTGGGGCCAACGTCCTGACTTTC.

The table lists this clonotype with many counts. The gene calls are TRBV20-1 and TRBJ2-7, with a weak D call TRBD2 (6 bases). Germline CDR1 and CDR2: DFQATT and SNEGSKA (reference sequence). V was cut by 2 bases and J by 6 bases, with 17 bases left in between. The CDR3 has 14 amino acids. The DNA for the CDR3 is TGCAGTGCTAGACCTGGCGGGATCTCGGTCGAGCAGTACTTC. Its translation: CSARPGGISVEQYF.

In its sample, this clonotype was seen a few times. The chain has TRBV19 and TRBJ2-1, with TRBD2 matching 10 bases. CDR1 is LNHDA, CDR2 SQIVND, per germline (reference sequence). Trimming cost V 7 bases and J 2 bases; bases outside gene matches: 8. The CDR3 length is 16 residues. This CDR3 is CASTKDTSGTYNEQFF. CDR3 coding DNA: TGTGCCAGTACTAAGGATACTAGCGGGACCTACAATGAGCAGTTCTTC.

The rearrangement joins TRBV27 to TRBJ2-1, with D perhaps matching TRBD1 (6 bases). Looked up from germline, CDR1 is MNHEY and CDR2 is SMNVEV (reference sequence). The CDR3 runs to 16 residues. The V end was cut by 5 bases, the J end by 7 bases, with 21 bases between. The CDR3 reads CASSQTGVLRMNEQFF. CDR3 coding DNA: TGTGCCAGCAGTCAGACAGGTGTCCTGCGGATGAATGAGCAGTTCTTC.

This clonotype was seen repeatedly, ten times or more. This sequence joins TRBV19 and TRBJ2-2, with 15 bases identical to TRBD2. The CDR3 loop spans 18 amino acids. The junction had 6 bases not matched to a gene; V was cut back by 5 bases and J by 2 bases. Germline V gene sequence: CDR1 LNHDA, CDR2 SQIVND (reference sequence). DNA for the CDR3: TGTGCCAGTAGTTTAGGGACTAGCGGGAGGCCAAACACCGGGGAGCTGTTTTTT. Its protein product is CASSLGTSGRPNTGELFF. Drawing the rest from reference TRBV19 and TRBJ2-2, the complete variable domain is DGGITQSPKYLFRKEGQNVTLSCEQNLNHDAMYWYRQDPGQGLRLIYYSQIVNDFQKGDIAEGYSVSREKKESFPLTVTSAQKNPTAFYLCASSLGTSGRPNTGELFFGEGSRLTVL.

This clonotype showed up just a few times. This CDR3 reads CASSIWQGSQETQYF. Here the CDR3 DNA reads TGTGCCAGCAGCATTTGGCAGGGGAGCCAAGAGACCCAGTACTTC. This sequence joins TRBV5-8 and TRBJ2-5; D may be TRBD1 (6 bases). The CDR3 length is 15 residues. V dropped 4 bases and J dropped 1 base, with 14 bases sitting between them. Germline V gene lookup returns CDR1 SGHTS and CDR2 YDEGEE.

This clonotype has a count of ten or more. CDR3 sequence (DNA): TGCAGCACTCAGACTAGCGGGATCAGCACAGATACGCAGTATTTT. Translated, it gives CSTQTSGISTDTQYF. The rearrangement joins TRBV29-1 to TRBJ2-3, with TRBD2 matching over 11 bases. V lost 8 bases, J lost 0 bases, and 7 bases stayed unmatched. Germline values: CDR1 SQVTM, CDR2 ANQGSEA. The CDR3 contains 15 residues.

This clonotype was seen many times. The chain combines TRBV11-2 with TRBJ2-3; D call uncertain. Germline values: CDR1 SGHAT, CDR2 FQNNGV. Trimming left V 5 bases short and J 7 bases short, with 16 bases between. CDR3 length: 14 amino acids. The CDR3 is CASSVGPSAHTQYF. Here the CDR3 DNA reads TGTGCCAGCAGCGTCGGTCCCTCGGCGCATACGCAGTATTTT.

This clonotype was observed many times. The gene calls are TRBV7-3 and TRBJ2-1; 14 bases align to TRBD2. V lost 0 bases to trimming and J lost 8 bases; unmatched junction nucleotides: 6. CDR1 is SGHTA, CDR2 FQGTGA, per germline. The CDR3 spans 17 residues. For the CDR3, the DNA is TGTGCCAGCAGCTTAACCGGGACTAGCGGGAGTACGGATGAGCAGTTCTTC. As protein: CASSLTGTSGSTDEQFF.

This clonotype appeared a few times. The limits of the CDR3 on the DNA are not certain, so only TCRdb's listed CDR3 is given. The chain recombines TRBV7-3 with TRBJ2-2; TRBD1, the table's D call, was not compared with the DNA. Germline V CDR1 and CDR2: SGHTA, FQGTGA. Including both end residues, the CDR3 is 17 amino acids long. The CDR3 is CASSSLIGERTPGSCFF.

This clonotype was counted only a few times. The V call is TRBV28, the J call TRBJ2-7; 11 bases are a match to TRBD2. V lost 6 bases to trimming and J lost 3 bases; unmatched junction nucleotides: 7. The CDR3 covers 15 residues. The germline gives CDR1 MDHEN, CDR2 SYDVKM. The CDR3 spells CASSLGLAGNYEQYF. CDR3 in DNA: TGTGCCAGCAGCCTAGGACTAGCGGGCAACTACGAGCAGTACTTC. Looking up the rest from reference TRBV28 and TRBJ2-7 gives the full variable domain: DVKVTQSSRYLVKRTGEKVFLECVQDMDHENMFWYRQDPGLGLRLIYFSYDVKMKEKGDIPEGYSVSREKKERFSLILESASTNQTSMYLCASSLGLAGNYEQYFGPGTRLTVT.

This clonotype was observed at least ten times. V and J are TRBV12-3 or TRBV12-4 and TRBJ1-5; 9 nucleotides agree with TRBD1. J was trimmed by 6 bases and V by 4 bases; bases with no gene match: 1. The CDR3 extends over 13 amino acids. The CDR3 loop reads CASSWDRAQPQHF. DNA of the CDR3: TGTGCCAGCAGTTGGGACAGGGCTCAGCCCCAGCATTTT.

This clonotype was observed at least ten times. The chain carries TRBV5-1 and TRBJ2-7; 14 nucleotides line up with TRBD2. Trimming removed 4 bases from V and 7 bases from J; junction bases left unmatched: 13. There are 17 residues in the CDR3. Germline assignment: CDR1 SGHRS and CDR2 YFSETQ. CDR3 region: CASSTGTSGSGPLEQYF. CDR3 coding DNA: TGCGCCAGCAGCACCGGGACTAGCGGGAGCGGCCCCTTGGAGCAGTACTTC.

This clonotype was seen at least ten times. The CDR3 loop reads CAISVVTSSYEQYF. The CDR3 DNA follows: TGTGCCATCAGTGTGGTCACGAGCTCCTACGAGCAGTACTTC. The chain combines TRBV10-3 with TRBJ2-7; D gene uncertain. The V end was cut by 4 bases, the J end by 0 bases, with 10 bases between. The CDR3 extends over 14 amino acids. Germline lookup yields CDR1 ENHRY and CDR2 SYGVKD.

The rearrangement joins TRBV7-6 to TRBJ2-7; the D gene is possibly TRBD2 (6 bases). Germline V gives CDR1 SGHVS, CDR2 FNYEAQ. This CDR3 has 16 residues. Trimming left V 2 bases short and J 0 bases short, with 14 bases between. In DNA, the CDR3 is TGTGCCAGCAGCTTATCAATAGCGGCCAGCTCCTACGAGCAGTACTTC. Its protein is CASSLSIAASSYEQYF.

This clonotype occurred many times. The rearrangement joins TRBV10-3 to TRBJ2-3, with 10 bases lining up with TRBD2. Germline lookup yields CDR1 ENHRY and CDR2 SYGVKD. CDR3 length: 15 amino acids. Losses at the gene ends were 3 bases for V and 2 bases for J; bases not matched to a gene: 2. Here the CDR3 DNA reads TGTGCCATCAGTGAAAGCGGGAGGGCCACAGATACGCAGTATTTT. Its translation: CAISESGRATDTQYF.

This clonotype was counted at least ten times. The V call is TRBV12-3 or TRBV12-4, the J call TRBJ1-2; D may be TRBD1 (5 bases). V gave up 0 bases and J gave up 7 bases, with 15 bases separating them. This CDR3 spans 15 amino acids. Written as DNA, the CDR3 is TGTGCCAGCAGTTTAGCTCCAGGGCGGAGTATTGGCTACACCTTC. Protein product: CASSLAPGRSIGYTF.

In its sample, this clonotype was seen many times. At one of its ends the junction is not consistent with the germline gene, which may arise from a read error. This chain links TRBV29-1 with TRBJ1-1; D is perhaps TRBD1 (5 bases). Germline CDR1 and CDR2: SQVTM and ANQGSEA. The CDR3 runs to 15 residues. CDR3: CSVANRAGMKTEAFF. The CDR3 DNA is TGCAGCGTCGCTAATAGGGCAGGGATGAAGACTGAAGCTTTCTTT.

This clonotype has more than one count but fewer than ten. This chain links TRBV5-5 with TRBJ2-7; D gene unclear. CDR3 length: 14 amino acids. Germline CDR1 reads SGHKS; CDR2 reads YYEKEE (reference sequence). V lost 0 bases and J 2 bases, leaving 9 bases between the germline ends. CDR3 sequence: CASSLAVSTYEQYF. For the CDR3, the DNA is TGTGCCAGCAGCTTGGCGGTCAGCACCTACGAGCAGTACTTC.

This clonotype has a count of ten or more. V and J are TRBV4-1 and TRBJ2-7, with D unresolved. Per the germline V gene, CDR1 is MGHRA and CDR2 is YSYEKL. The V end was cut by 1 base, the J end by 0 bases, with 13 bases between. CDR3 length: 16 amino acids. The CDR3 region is CASSQAAMGVSYEQYF. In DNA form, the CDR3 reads TGCGCCAGCAGCCAAGCAGCCATGGGCGTCTCCTACGAGCAGTACTTC.

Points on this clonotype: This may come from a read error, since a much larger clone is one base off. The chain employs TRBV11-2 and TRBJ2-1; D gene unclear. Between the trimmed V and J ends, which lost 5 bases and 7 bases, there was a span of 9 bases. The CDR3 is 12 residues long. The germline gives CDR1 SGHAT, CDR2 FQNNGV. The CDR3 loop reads CASSHDRNEQFF. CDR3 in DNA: TGTGCCAGCAGCCACGACCGAAATGAGCAGTTCTTC.

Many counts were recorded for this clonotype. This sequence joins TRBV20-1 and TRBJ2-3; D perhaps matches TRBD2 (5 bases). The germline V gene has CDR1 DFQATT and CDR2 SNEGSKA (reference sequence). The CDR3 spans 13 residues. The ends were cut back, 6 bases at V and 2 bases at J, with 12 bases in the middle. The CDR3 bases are TGCAGTGCCGGAACGAGGGCCACAGATACGCAGTATTTT. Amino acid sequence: CSAGTRATDTQYF.

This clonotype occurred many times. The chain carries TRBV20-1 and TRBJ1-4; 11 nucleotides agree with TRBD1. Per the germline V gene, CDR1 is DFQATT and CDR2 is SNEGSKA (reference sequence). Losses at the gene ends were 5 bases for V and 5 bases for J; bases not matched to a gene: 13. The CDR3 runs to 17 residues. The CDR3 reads CSAPGTGGSGSNEKLFF. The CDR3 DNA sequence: TGCAGTGCTCCCGGGACAGGGGGATCAGGTAGCAATGAAAAACTGTTTTTT.

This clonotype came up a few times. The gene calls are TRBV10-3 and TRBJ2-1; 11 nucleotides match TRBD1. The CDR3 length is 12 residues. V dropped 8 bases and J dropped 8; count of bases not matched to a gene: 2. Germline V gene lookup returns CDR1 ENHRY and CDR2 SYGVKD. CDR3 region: CAIGTGGDEQFF. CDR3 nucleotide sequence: TGTGCCATCGGGACAGGGGGGGATGAGCAGTTCTTC.

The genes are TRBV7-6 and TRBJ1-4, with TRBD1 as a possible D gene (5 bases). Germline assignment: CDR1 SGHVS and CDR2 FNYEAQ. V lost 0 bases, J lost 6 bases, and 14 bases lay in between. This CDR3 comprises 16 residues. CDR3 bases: TGTGCCAGCAGCTTAGCCTATCGGACACCGGATGAAAAACTGTTTTTT. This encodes CASSLAYRTPDEKLFF.

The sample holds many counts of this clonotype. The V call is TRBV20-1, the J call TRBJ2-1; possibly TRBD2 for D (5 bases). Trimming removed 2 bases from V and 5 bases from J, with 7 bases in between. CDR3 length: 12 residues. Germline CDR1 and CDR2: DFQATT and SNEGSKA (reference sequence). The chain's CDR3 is CSARLANNEQFF. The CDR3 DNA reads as TGCAGTGCTAGACTAGCCAACAATGAGCAGTTCTTC.

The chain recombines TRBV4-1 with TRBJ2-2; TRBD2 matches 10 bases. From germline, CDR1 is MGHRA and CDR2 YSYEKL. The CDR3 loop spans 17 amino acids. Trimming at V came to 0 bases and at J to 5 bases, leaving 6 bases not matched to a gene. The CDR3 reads CASSQDRAGGPTGELFF. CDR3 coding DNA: TGCGCCAGCAGCCAAGATAGAGCGGGAGGGCCGACCGGGGAGCTGTTTTTT.